This TCR beta chain is from a study of OX40 agonist ivuxolimab in advanced cancers. Deletions cut 2 bases from V and 6 bases from J, with 19 bases between. The CDR3 loop spans 17 amino acids. Germline CDR1 is MGHDK and CDR2 is SYGVNS. The data were produced by immunoSEQ multiplex PCR, yet TCRdb's version contains in-frame clones alone and is incomplete. The sample records about 130,000 clones, about 90% being singletons. This clone was observed a handful of times. The TCR sequence derives from an adult with an advanced solid tumor such as melanoma, head and neck, liver or kidney cancer. This rearrangement joins TRBV25-1 to TRBJ2-2; D possibly uses TRBD1 or TRBD2 (6 bases each). The material was CD4+ or CD8+ T cells sorted from blood, obtained in a trial of the OX40 agonist ivuxolimab. The CDR3 DNA sequence: TGTGCCAGCAGTGAAGGGGGTAGGGGGGTAAAAGCCGGGGAGCTGTTTTTT. Translated: CASSEGGRGVKAGELFF.